The 31 T cell receptor beta chains reported below all come from one sample, sequenced in a study of tumor and adjacent non-tumor tissue in lung cancer. The library came from three nested PCR rounds adapted from ARM-PCR protocols. TCRdb itself ran the multiplex PCR reads through MiXCR, one entry per CDR3 protein. The sample has some 70,000 distinct CDR3 sequences; around two thirds are singletons. No cell sorting was done before RNA was extracted from the tissue. Distant lung tissue was collected more than 3 cm away from the tumor edge. Sequencing was performed on distant non-tumor lung tissue. These receptors all come from a woman between 50 and 59 years old with non-small cell lung cancer.

The gene calls are TRBV6-5 and TRBJ2-7, with TRBD2 identical over 14 bases. Per the germline V gene, CDR1 is MNHEY and CDR2 is SVGAGI. V lost 4 bases to trimming and J lost 13 bases; unmatched junction nucleotides: 18. This CDR3 has 17 residues. In DNA form, the CDR3 reads TGTGCCAGCAGTTCCGCTACCGGGACTAGCGGGAGTCGTCTGCGATACTTC. Translating gives CASSSATGTSGSRLRYF.

Regarding this clonotype: A junction boundary mismatches the germline segment, possibly from a read error. The chain has TRBV28 and TRBJ1-5; D is undetermined. CDR1 MDHEN and CDR2 SYDVKM come from the germline V gene. The CDR3 is 16 residues long. The CDR3 here is CTSGLTSRVANQPQHF. The CDR3 nucleotides read TGTACCAGCGGTCTAACAAGTAGGGTTGCGAATCAGCCCCAGCATTTT.

This clonotype was counted a few times. This may arise from a read error, as a much more abundant clone is one base away. The chain links TRBV20-1 to TRBJ2-7; D is possibly TRBD2 (6 bases). With 0 bases removed from V and 2 bases from J, the gap between germline ends came to 20 bases. The CDR3 has 17 amino acids. Germline values: CDR1 DFQATT, CDR2 SNEGSKA (reference sequence). CDR3 in DNA: TGCAGTGCTAGAGATCAATCAGTTGGGGGGTACCCCTACGAGCAGTACTTC. It yields the protein CSARDQSVGGYPYEQYF.

In regard to this clonotype: This may be a read error: a much more frequent sequence differs by one nucleotide. The V gene is TRBV20-1, the J gene TRBJ2-7; 11 bases fit TRBD2. Germline lookup yields CDR1 DFQATT and CDR2 SNEGSKA (reference sequence). There are 13 residues in the CDR3. The CDR3 is CSARASGRYDQYF. The CDR3, as DNA: TGCAGTGCTAGGGCTAGCGGGAGGTACGACCAGTACTTC.

On this clonotype itself: Since a much larger clone is just one base distant, this may be a read error. The chain employs TRBV10-3 and TRBJ1-2; 8 positions match TRBD1. The CDR3 totals 14 residues. Germline CDR1 ENHRY, CDR2 SYGVKD. Trimming cost V 4 bases and J 6 bases; bases outside gene matches: 7. The CDR3 reads CAISVSTGVDGYTF. The CDR3 coding sequence is TGTGCCATCAGTGTGTCGACAGGGGTGGATGGCTACACCTTC.

Only a few counts were recorded for this clonotype. One base away lies a much larger clone, so this may be a sequencing read error. The CDR3 carries no conserved terminal phenylalanine or tryptophan, so it likely arises from a read error. The DNA is left out, because the CDR3 cannot be placed on it with certainty; the CDR3 is given as TCRdb lists it. V is TRBV29-1 and J is TRBJ2-3; the table names TRBD2, a call not compared with the DNA. The CDR3 is 11 amino acids long, termini counted. CDR1 is SQVTM and CDR2 is ANQGSEA in the germline V gene. This CDR3 is CSAASSTGWYS.

Comments on this clonotype: The junction departs from germline at one end; a sequencing error may be responsible. The V gene is TRBV29-1, the J gene TRBJ2-7; 8 nucleotides line up with TRBD2. Per the germline V gene, CDR1 is SQVTM and CDR2 is ANQGSEA. The CDR3 consists of 14 residues. In DNA form, the CDR3 reads TGCAACGTTGTATTGGCGGGAGGTTCCTACGAGCAGTACTTC. Encoded protein: CNVVLAGGSYEQYF.

On this clonotype: A much larger clone is a single base away; this may be a read error. V and J are TRBV6-5 and TRBJ1-1; D is uncertain. This CDR3 is built from 13 residues. The V gene's germline CDR1 is MNHEY and CDR2 SVGAGI. Trimming removed 6 bases from V and 0 bases from J, with 8 bases in between. Here the CDR3 DNA reads TGTGCCAGCAGAGGAGTCGTGAACACTGAAGCTTTCTTT. Translating gives CASRGVVNTEAFF.

The table lists this clonotype with many counts. V gene TRBV30 combines with J gene TRBJ1-2; tentatively, D is TRBD1 (6 bases). Deletions cut 0 bases from V and 8 bases from J, with 16 bases between. Germline assignment: CDR1 GTSNPN and CDR2 SVGIG (reference sequence). The length of the CDR3 is 14 residues. CDR3 residues: CAWSVLVQGAGYTF. Written as DNA, the CDR3 is TGTGCCTGGAGTGTTTTAGTACAGGGCGCAGGCTACACCTTC.

A remark on this clonotype: Its ends do not fully match the called genes, so a read error is possible. The chain couples TRBV11-2 to TRBJ2-7, with D possibly being TRBD1 or TRBD2 (5 bases each). This CDR3 contains 16 residues. In germline, CDR1 is SGHAT, CDR2 FQNNGV. The CDR3 DNA follows: TGTGCCAGCAGCCCCCGTCCCGGGGCAGGGATGGGGGAGCAGTATTTC. Encoded protein: CASSPRPGAGMGEQYF.

Regarding this clonotype: At one of its ends the junction is not consistent with the germline gene, which may arise from a read error. This CDR3 is CCARDPRGGNTEAFF. The DNA for the CDR3 is TGCTGTGCTAGAGATCCCAGGGGAGGAAACACTGAAGCTTTCTTT. The chain carries TRBV20-1 and TRBJ1-1, with TRBD1 as a possible D gene (6 bases). This CDR3 has 15 residues. CDR1 and CDR2 (germline): DFQATT, SNEGSKA (reference sequence).

To note about this clonotype: Without the conserved terminal phenylalanine or tryptophan, this CDR3 likely stems from a read error. This sequence joins TRBV28 and TRBJ2-4; D remains unclear. The CDR3 is 15 residues long. CDR1 and CDR2 from the germline V gene are MDHEN and SYDVKM. V was trimmed by 3 bases and J by 0 bases, leaving 9 bases between them. CDR3 in DNA: TGTGCCAGCAGTTTTGGGTTACCAGCCAAAAACATTCAGTACGTC. This codes for CASSFGLPAKNIQYV.

This chain uses TRBV4-1 with TRBJ2-2; 11 bases line up with TRBD1. Germline CDR1 MGHRA, CDR2 YSYEKL. The CDR3 length is 18 residues. Unmatched junction bases numbered 12, after V lost 4 bases and J lost 5 bases. The CDR3 sequence is CASSPYTSGQGGTGELFF. In DNA, the CDR3 is TGCGCCAGCAGCCCCTATACCTCGGGACAGGGGGGGACCGGGGAGCTGTTTTTT.

Notes on this clonotype: Its ends do not fully match the called genes, so a read error is possible. CDR3 DNA sequence: TGTGCCAGCAGTCGCCCTGGCGTGAACTATGACTACACCTTC. As protein: CASSRPGVNYDYTF. The genes are TRBV6-5 and TRBJ1-2; no reliable D call. CDR1 is MNHEY, CDR2 SVGAGI, per germline. The CDR3 consists of 14 residues.

As for this clonotype: A single base separates this from a much larger clone, so it may be a read error. The CDR3 sequence is CASRHTGRVGYSNQSQHF. The CDR3 bases are TGTGCCAGCAGACATACGGGGAGGGTAGGATATAGCAATCAGTCCCAGCATTTT. The rearrangement links TRBV6-6 to TRBJ1-5; no reliable D call. The CDR3 has 18 residues. The germline CDR1 and CDR2 sequences are MNHNY and SVGAGI (reference sequence).

Concerning this clonotype: Being one base from a much bigger clone, this may be a read error. In DNA form, the CDR3 reads TGTGCCAGCAGCCCCCTAGCGGGAGTGATCCCCTACAATGAGCAGTTCTTC. Residues: CASSPLAGVIPYNEQFF. The rearrangement uses TRBV7-8 and TRBJ2-1; 10 bases fit TRBD2. Losses at the gene ends were 5 bases for V and 2 bases for J; bases not matched to a gene: 9. The CDR3 spans 17 residues. The V gene's germline CDR1 is SGHVS and CDR2 FQNEAQ.

The chain joins TRBV20-1 to TRBJ2-2; 8 bases fit TRBD2. The CDR3 is made up of 14 amino acids. Germline V lookup: CDR1 DFQATT, CDR2 SNEGSKA (reference sequence). J gave up 1 base and V 6 bases, and 4 bases lay outside the gene matches. The CDR3 sequence is CSALLAENTGELFF. As DNA, the CDR3 is TGCAGTGCATTACTAGCGGAGAACACCGGGGAGCTGTTTTTT.

The rearrangement links TRBV5-5 to TRBJ2-2; the D is unclear. CDR3 size: 15 residues. Germline loops: CDR1 SGHKS, CDR2 YYEKEE (reference sequence). Trimming pared 0 bases from V and 9 bases from J, leaving 15 bases between. The CDR3: CASSLDVRLSRELFF. CDR3 coding DNA: TGTGCCAGCAGCTTGGACGTGAGATTAAGCAGGGAGCTGTTTTTT.

This clonotype was counted a few times. A much larger clonotype is one base distant, so this may be a read error. This rearrangement joins TRBV20-1 to TRBJ2-2; D uncertain. CDR3 size: 16 residues. CDR1 and CDR2 (germline): DFQATT, SNEGSKA (reference sequence). CDR3 nucleotides: TGCAGTGCTAGAGATTCTGGTCATCCCGACACCTGGGAGCTGTTTTTT. Amino acid sequence: CSARDSGHPDTWELFF.

V and J are TRBV5-8 and TRBJ2-1; 11 bases fit TRBD2. Per germline, CDR1 SGHTS and CDR2 YDEGEE. The CDR3 totals 20 residues. The junction had 12 bases not matched to a gene; V was cut back by 1 base and J by 0 bases. CDR3: CASSLMAGLADPNSYNEQFF. In DNA form, the CDR3 reads TGTGCCAGCAGCTTGATGGCGGGACTAGCGGACCCTAACTCCTACAATGAGCAGTTCTTC.

In this sample, this clonotype turned up a few times. A much larger clone lies one base from this, so it may be a read error. The V gene is TRBV28, the J gene TRBJ1-1; D gene unclear. Germline assignment: CDR1 MDHEN and CDR2 SYDVKM. The CDR3 has 12 amino acids. V shed 10 bases and J shed 2 bases, with 11 bases lying between them. This chain's CDR3 is CAIPKANTEAFF. CDR3 DNA sequence: TGTGCCATCCCTAAGGCTAACACTGAAGCTTTCTTT.

About this clonotype: A much larger clone sits a single nucleotide away, making a read error possible. The chain has TRBV12-3 or TRBV12-4 and TRBJ2-1; D is unresolved. The V end was cut by 6 bases, the J end by 0 bases, with 12 bases between. This CDR3 contains 15 residues. The CDR3 region has the DNA TGTGCCAGCAGCCCCCACGGAAGCTCCTACAATGAGCAGTTCTTC. It codes for CASSPHGSSYNEQFF.

This clonotype was seen repeatedly, ten times or more. The V and J genes are TRBV6-5 and TRBJ2-7; 10 bases line up with TRBD1. CDR3 size: 14 residues. V dropped 6 bases and J dropped 2; count of bases not matched to a gene: 4. Germline V CDR1 and CDR2: MNHEY, SVGAGI. The CDR3 reads CASRRGQGPYEQYF. As DNA, the CDR3 is TGTGCCAGCAGACGGGGACAGGGGCCCTACGAGCAGTACTTC.

The table lists this clonotype with a count of one. The chain links TRBV12-3 or TRBV12-4 to TRBJ1-1, with a tentative D call TRBD1 (6 bases). The CDR3 has 15 residues. The CDR3 sequence: CTSRLGGSRDTEAFF. The CDR3, as DNA: TGTACAAGCAGGTTAGGGGGATCAAGGGACACTGAAGCTTTCTTT.

The CDR3, as DNA: TGTGCCAGCATCCACTTGCCCGGGACTACAGGAACCGGGGAGCTGTTTTTT. Translating gives CASIHLPGTTGTGELFF. This chain links TRBV6-1 with TRBJ2-2, with TRBD2 matching over 7 bases. Trimming at V came to 7 bases and at J to 5 bases, leaving 16 bases not matched to a gene. Germline CDR1 and CDR2: MNHNS and SASEGT. The CDR3 consists of 17 residues.

V gene TRBV5-1 combines with J gene TRBJ2-1, with D maybe TRBD2 (6 bases). CDR1 SGHRS and CDR2 YFSETQ come from the germline V gene. This CDR3 region has 15 residues. Trimming removed 4 bases from V and 2 bases from J, with 13 bases in between. The CDR3: CASSMGVAAYNEQFF. Here the CDR3 DNA reads TGCGCCAGCAGCATGGGGGTAGCGGCCTACAATGAGCAGTTCTTC.

This clonotype was seen a handful of times. The gene calls are TRBV6-1 and TRBJ2-7; D gene uncertain. CDR3 length: 14 amino acids. V was trimmed by 6 bases and J by 3 bases, leaving 15 bases between them. The germline CDR1 and CDR2 sequences are MNHNS and SASEGT. CDR3 protein: CASRRSDSVYEQYF. CDR3 nucleotide sequence: TGTGCCAGCAGGAGGTCTGATTCCGTCTACGAGCAGTACTTC.

CDR3 residues: CNARDGEKLFF. The CDR3 bases are TGCAACGCTAGAGATGGTGAAAAACTGTTTTTT. The gene calls are TRBV20-1 and TRBJ1-4; no definite D call. This CDR3 has 11 amino acids. Germline CDR1 and CDR2: DFQATT and SNEGSKA (reference sequence).

The chain employs TRBV20-1 and TRBJ2-7; no clear D. The germline V gene encodes CDR1 DFQATT and CDR2 SNEGSKA (reference sequence). The CDR3 runs 14 residues. Trimming left V 3 bases short and J 9 bases short, with 21 bases between. CDR3 region: CSASILSTTRGQYF. In nucleotides, the CDR3 is TGCAGTGCTAGCATCTTGTCAACCACTCGAGGGCAGTACTTC.

In the case of this clonotype: A junction boundary mismatches the germline segment, possibly from a read error. This rearrangement joins TRBV11-2 to TRBJ2-3; no clear D gene. The CDR3 runs to 15 residues. Germline V CDR1 and CDR2: SGHAT, FQNNGV. Here the CDR3 DNA reads TGTGCCAGCAGCTTAGTCGGCAGGAACACAGATATGCAGTATTTT. Translation: CASSLVGRNTDMQYF.

This clonotype was seen at least ten times. V is TRBV6-1 and J is TRBJ2-7, with 10 bases lining up with TRBD2. V shed 1 base and J 0 bases; nucleotides not matched to a gene: 0. The CDR3 consists of 15 residues. Germline assignment: CDR1 MNHNS and CDR2 SASEGT. The CDR3 coding sequence is TGTGCCAGCAGTGAAGGGACTAGCGGCTCCTACGAGCAGTACTTC. Protein sequence: CASSEGTSGSYEQYF.